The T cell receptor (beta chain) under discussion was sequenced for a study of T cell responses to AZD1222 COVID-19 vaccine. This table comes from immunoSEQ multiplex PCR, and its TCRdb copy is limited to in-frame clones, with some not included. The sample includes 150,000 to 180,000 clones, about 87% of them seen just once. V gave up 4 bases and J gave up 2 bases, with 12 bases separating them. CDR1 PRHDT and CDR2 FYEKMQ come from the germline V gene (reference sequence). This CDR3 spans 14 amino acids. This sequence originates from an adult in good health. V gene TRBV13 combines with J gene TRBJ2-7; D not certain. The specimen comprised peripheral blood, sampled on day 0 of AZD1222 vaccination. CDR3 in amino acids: CASSSRQSPYEQYF. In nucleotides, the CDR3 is TGTGCCAGCAGCTCTCGCCAGAGCCCCTACGAGCAGTACTTC.